The 23 T cell receptor beta chains given below trace back to one sample, sequenced in a study of blood T cells in healthy people across ages. A sample-barcoded 5' primer and a J-beta primer mix were used in a second PCR of roughly 7 to 12 cycles. One entry per CDR3 protein results from TCRdb running MiXCR on the 5' RACE reads. The repertoire has roughly 1.7 million distinct CDR3 sequences, about 31% of them found once; the top ten carry roughly 12%. The sequencing input was blood. The receptors here all came from a woman between 25 and 40 years old in good health.

V is TRBV10-3 and J is TRBJ2-3, with D unclear. V lost 10 bases and J 1 base, leaving 9 bases between the germline ends. In germline, CDR1 is ENHRY, CDR2 SYGVKD. The CDR3 loop spans 12 amino acids. The CDR3 DNA is TGTGCCACCCGACTTGGCACAGATACGCAGTATTTT. It is translated as CATRLGTDTQYF.

This chain connects TRBV20-1 to TRBJ2-7; 11 bases line up with TRBD1. This CDR3 spans 13 amino acids. Germline V gives CDR1 DFQATT, CDR2 SNEGSKA (reference sequence). The V segment lost 6 bases and the J segment 7 bases; nucleotides outside the gene matches: 8. The CDR3 DNA follows: TGCAGTGCCCTGGACAGGGGGCTAAAAGAGCAGTACTTC. Translation gives CSALDRGLKEQYF.

This clonotype was counted many times. This chain links TRBV10-3 with TRBJ2-3, with 7 bases fitting TRBD2. The junction had 8 bases not matched to a gene; V was cut back by 4 bases and J by 1 base. CDR3 size: 16 residues. Germline CDR1 is ENHRY and CDR2 is SYGVKD. This CDR3 reads CAISGFGTTRTDTQYF. CDR3 bases: TGTGCCATCAGTGGCTTCGGGACTACCCGCACAGATACGCAGTATTTT.

The rearrangement uses TRBV6-2 or TRBV6-3 and TRBJ2-7; D possibly corresponds to TRBD1 (6 bases). From germline, CDR1 is MNHEY and CDR2 SVGEGT. The CDR3 totals 14 residues. V dropped 8 bases and J dropped 2 bases, with 16 bases sitting between them. The DNA for the CDR3 is TGTGCCAGCGCCAGCCAGGGGCCTCCCTACGAGCAGTACTTC. As protein: CASASQGPPYEQYF.

This clonotype was observed at least ten times. This chain joins TRBV20-1 and TRBJ2-3; D may be TRBD1 (6 bases). CDR3 length: 13 amino acids. Trimming removed 5 bases at V and 2 bases at J, with 11 bases between. Per germline, CDR1 DFQATT and CDR2 SNEGSKA (reference sequence). CDR3 sequence (DNA): TGCAGTGCTGAGGACAGACCCACAGATACGCAGTATTTT. Protein product: CSAEDRPTDTQYF.

This clonotype occurred a few times. Here the CDR3 DNA reads TGTGCCAGCAGTAGTAGCGCCTATGGCTACACCTTC. This translates into CASSSSAYGYTF. V gene TRBV28 combines with J gene TRBJ1-2, with unresolved D. Germline V CDR1 and CDR2: MDHEN, SYDVKM. The CDR3 is made up of 12 amino acids. V was shortened by 5 bases and J by 4 bases, with 8 bases between the two germline ends.

This clonotype came up a few times. The chain employs TRBV21-1 and TRBJ2-1; the D call of TRBD1 is as the table states it, not checked on the DNA. TRBV21-1 is a known pseudogene. The length of the CDR3 is 16 residues. This chain's CDR3 is CASSKSRGGEINEQFF. CDR3 coding DNA: TGTGCCAGCAGCAAGTCAAGGGGGGGCGAGATCAATGAGCAGTTCTTC.

A few counts support this clonotype. V gene TRBV20-1 combines with J gene TRBJ2-5, with 7 bases matching TRBD2. Germline lookup yields CDR1 DFQATT and CDR2 SNEGSKA (reference sequence). Trimming took 4 bases from V and 1 from J; bases not matched to a gene: 9. The CDR3 has 15 residues. The CDR3 loop is CSATIGGVPQETQYF. The CDR3 DNA sequence: TGCAGTGCTACGATTGGGGGGGTCCCCCAAGAGACCCAGTACTTC.

The V and J genes are TRBV9 and TRBJ2-2; D is undetermined. The CDR3 length is 14 residues. V was clipped by 1 base and J by 8 bases, with 12 bases between them. From germline, CDR1 is SGDLS and CDR2 YYNGEE. CDR3 nucleotide sequence: TGTGCCAGCAGCGTACGTCTGGAGACGGGGGAGCTGTTTTTT. Its protein product is CASSVRLETGELFF.

Ten or more counts support this clonotype. The gene calls are TRBV13 and TRBJ2-1; 7 bases are a match to TRBD2. This CDR3 has 16 residues. The V and J ends lost 1 base and 0 bases, in that order; junction bases with no gene match: 3. Germline CDR1 and CDR2: PRHDT and FYEKMQ (reference sequence). In nucleotides, the CDR3 is TGTGCCAGCAGCTTAGACGGGGGGAGCTCCTACAATGAGCAGTTCTTC. This translates into CASSLDGGSSYNEQFF. The full variable domain, completed using reference TRBV13 and TRBJ2-1, is AAGVIQSPRHLIKEKRETATLKCYPIPRHDTVYWYQQGPGQDPQFLISFYEKMQSDKGSIPDRFSAQQFSDYHSELNMSSLELGDSALYFCASSLDGGSSYNEQFFGPGTRLTVL.

V gene TRBV20-1 combines with J gene TRBJ1-5; 8 bases align to TRBD1. The CDR3 loop spans 14 amino acids. V lost 6 bases to trimming and J lost 3 bases; unmatched junction nucleotides: 7. Germline CDR1 and CDR2: DFQATT and SNEGSKA (reference sequence). CDR3 sequence reads: CSAEPGQVNQPQHF. CDR3 coding DNA: TGCAGTGCAGAACCGGGACAGGTCAATCAGCCCCAGCATTTT.

Notes on this clonotype: Compared with germline, one end of the junction differs, possibly owing to a read error. The gene calls are TRBV7-8 and TRBJ1-5; D ambiguous. CDR3 length: 14 amino acids. In germline, CDR1 is SGHVS, CDR2 FQNEAQ. The CDR3 DNA follows: TGTGCCAGCAGCTTAGGGGCCAGCAATCACCCCCAGCATTTT. Its translation: CASSLGASNHPQHF. The full variable domain, rest sourced from reference TRBV7-8 and TRBJ1-5, is GAGVSQSPRYKVAKRGQDVALRCDPISGHVSLFWYQQALGQGPEFLTYFQNEAQLDKSGLPSDRFFAERPEGSVSTLKIQRTQQEDSAVYLCASSLGASNHPQHFGDGTRLSIL.

The V gene is TRBV28, the J gene TRBJ2-7; 7 bases match TRBD1. The ends lost 5 bases at V and 0 bases at J; junction bases unmatched: 13. CDR3 length: 17 amino acids. The germline gives CDR1 MDHEN, CDR2 SYDVKM. CDR3 DNA sequence: TGTGCCAGCAGTCGCGGACAGGCTCTTGTCGTCTCCTACGAGCAGTACTTC. Translating gives CASSRGQALVVSYEQYF.

The gene calls are TRBV5-1 and TRBJ1-3, with D unclear. CDR1 is SGHRS and CDR2 is YFSETQ in the germline V gene. The CDR3 contains 16 residues. Trimming took off 3 bases at V and 0 bases at J, with 13 bases between the two ends. The CDR3 loop is CASSSNTVTSGNTIYF. The CDR3 DNA reads TGCGCCAGCAGCTCGAACACGGTGACCTCTGGAAACACCATATATTTT. Full variable domain (rest looked up from reference TRBV5-1 and TRBJ1-3): KAGVTQTPRYLIKTRGQQVTLSCSPISGHRSVSWYQQTPGQGLQFLFEYFSETQRNKGNFPGRFSGRQFSNSRSEMNVSTLELGDSALYLCASSSNTVTSGNTIYFGEGSWLTVV.

The J gene is TRBJ2-5, the V gene TRBV3-1; 8 bases match TRBD1. The CDR3 is 15 amino acids. V lost 6 bases to trimming and J lost 5 bases; unmatched junction nucleotides: 11. From germline, CDR1 is LGHDT and CDR2 YNNKEL (reference sequence). CDR3: CASSPTPGGAETQYF. CDR3 DNA sequence: TGTGCCAGCAGTCCTACTCCAGGGGGCGCGGAGACCCAGTACTTC.

The chain links TRBV20-1 to TRBJ1-2; a possible D gene is TRBD1 (5 bases). Germline CDR1 is DFQATT and CDR2 is SNEGSKA (reference sequence). The CDR3 totals 15 residues. V shed 0 bases and J shed 3 bases, with 14 bases lying between them. The chain's CDR3 is CSARDPLRGDYGYTF. The CDR3 DNA is TGCAGTGCTAGAGATCCCCTCAGAGGGGACTATGGCTACACCTTC.

This chain links TRBV27 with TRBJ2-7, with D perhaps matching TRBD2 (6 bases). This CDR3 spans 17 amino acids. Germline lookup yields CDR1 MNHEY and CDR2 SMNVEV (reference sequence). The V and J ends lost 0 bases and 1 base respectively, with 16 bases between them. CDR3 loop: CASSLSGMVGGSYEQYF. In DNA form, the CDR3 reads TGTGCCAGCAGTTTATCGGGGATGGTGGGAGGATCCTACGAGCAGTACTTC.

The gene calls are TRBV6-6 and TRBJ1-5; possibly TRBD1 for D (5 bases). The V gene lost 7 bases and the J gene lost 7 bases, with 17 bases spanning the gap. Germline loops: CDR1 MNHNY, CDR2 SVGAGI (reference sequence). This CDR3 is built from 14 residues. CDR3 DNA: TGTGCCAGCAACTCACGCGGGGGGAACCAGCCCCAGCATTTT. It specifies CASNSRGGNQPQHF.

This clonotype was observed a handful of times. V gene TRBV3-1 combines with J gene TRBJ2-7; 9 bases are a match to TRBD2. V lost 2 bases and J lost 7; bases outside the gene matches: 12. Germline V gene lookup returns CDR1 LGHDT and CDR2 YNNKEL (reference sequence). This CDR3 region has 16 residues. Here the CDR3 reads CASSQLAGTVTREQYF. CDR3 DNA: TGTGCCAGCAGCCAACTAGCGGGGACGGTTACCAGGGAGCAGTACTTC.

This clonotype was seen ten or more times. The genes are TRBV19 and TRBJ2-1, with 9 bases lining up with TRBD1. CDR1 is LNHDA, CDR2 SQIVND, per germline (reference sequence). J was trimmed by 0 bases and V by 5 bases; bases with no gene match: 2. There are 15 residues in the CDR3. The CDR3 protein is CASSATGGSYNEQFF. In DNA, the CDR3 is TGTGCCAGTAGTGCGACAGGGGGCTCCTACAATGAGCAGTTCTTC.

The V gene is TRBV5-8, the J gene TRBJ1-4; D not certain. The CDR3 sequence is 13 residues long. The V end was cut by 0 bases, the J end by 7 bases, with 7 bases between. CDR1 SGHTS and CDR2 YDEGEE come from the germline V gene. CDR3 nucleotides: TGTGCCAGCAGCTTGGCCCAGAGTGAAAAACTGTTTTTT. This codes for CASSLAQSEKLFF.

CDR3 DNA: TGTGCCAGCAGCCTGGCTAGCGGGACGAACACCGGGGAGCTGTTTTTT. It yields the protein CASSLASGTNTGELFF. The V call is TRBV28, the J call TRBJ2-2, with 9 bases lining up with TRBD2. Germline V lookup: CDR1 MDHEN, CDR2 SYDVKM. The CDR3 has 16 amino acids. Trimming removed 6 bases from V and 0 bases from J; junction bases left unmatched: 5.

The V and J genes are TRBV29-1 and TRBJ2-5; a weak D match, TRBD2 (6 bases). The CDR3 runs 15 residues. V was trimmed by 4 bases and J by 1 base, leaving 16 bases between them. Germline assignment: CDR1 SQVTM and CDR2 ANQGSEA. CDR3: CSVGGGGVRQETQYF. Written as DNA, the CDR3 is TGCAGCGTTGGGGGTGGCGGGGTACGCCAAGAGACCCAGTACTTC. Full variable domain (remainder filled in from reference TRBV29-1 and TRBJ2-5): SAVISQKPSRDICQRGTSLTIQCQVDSQVTMMFWYRQQPGQSLTLIATANQGSEATYESGFVIDKFPISRPNLTFSTLTVSNMSPEDSSIYLCSVGGGGVRQETQYFGPGTRLLVL.